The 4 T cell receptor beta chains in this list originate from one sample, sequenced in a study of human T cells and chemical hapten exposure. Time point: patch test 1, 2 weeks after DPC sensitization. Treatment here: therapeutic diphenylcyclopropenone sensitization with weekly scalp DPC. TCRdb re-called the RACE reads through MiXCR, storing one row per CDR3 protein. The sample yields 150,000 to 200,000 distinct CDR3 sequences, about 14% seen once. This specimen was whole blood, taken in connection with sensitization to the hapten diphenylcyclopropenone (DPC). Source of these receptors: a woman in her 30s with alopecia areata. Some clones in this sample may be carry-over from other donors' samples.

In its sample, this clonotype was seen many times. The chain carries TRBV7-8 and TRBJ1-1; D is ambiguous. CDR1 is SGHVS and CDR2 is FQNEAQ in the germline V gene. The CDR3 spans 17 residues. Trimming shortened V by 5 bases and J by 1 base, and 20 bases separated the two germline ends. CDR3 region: CASSRPRHRAGNTEAFF. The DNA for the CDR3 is TGTGCCAGCAGCCGCCCGCGACATAGGGCAGGGAACACTGAAGCTTTCTTT.

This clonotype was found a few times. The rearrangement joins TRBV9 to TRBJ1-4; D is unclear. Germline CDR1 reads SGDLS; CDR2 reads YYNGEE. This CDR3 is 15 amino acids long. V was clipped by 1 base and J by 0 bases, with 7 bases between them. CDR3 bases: TGTGCCAGCAGCGTATCCCCGGCAACTAATGAAAAACTGTTTTTT. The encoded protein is CASSVSPATNEKLFF.

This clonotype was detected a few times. The CDR3 region has the DNA TGCAGCGTTGCCAATGTGGGTGAAAAACTGTTTTTT. It yields the protein CSVANVGEKLFF. This chain links TRBV29-1 with TRBJ1-4; D unresolved. Trimming shortened V by 4 bases and J by 7 bases, and 10 bases separated the two germline ends. Germline V CDR1 and CDR2: SQVTM, ANQGSEA. CDR3 size: 12 residues. Complete variable domain (other parts from reference TRBV29-1 and TRBJ1-4): SAVISQKPSRDICQRGTSLTIQCQVDSQVTMMFWYRQQPGQSLTLIATANQGSEATYESGFVIDKFPISRPNLTFSTLTVSNMSPEDSSIYLCSVANVGEKLFFGSGTQLSVL.

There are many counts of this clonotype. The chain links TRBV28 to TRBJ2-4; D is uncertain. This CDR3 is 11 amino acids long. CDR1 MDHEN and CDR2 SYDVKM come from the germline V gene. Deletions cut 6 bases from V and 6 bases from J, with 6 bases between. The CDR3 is CASRQGNIQYF. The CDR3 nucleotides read TGTGCCAGCAGACAAGGAAACATTCAGTACTTC.